The 4 T cell receptor beta chains given below trace back to one sample, sequenced in a study of cytomegalovirus exposure and HLA in healthy donors. PCR employed 60 Vbeta and 13 Jbeta primers. Generated by immunoSEQ multiplex PCR, the TCRdb table keeps only in-frame clones and is missing some. The table has 240,000 or so clones, around 80% seen once. Source material: PBMCs. The receptor source for this set is a woman aged 55-69 years in good health and CMV-seropositive.

The chain joins TRBV6-5 to TRBJ2-7; possibly TRBD1 for D (6 bases). The CDR3 contains 13 residues. Germline CDR1 reads MNHEY; CDR2 reads SVGAGI. V lost 6 bases, J lost 6 bases, and 15 bases lay in between. The DNA for the CDR3 is TGTGCCAGCAGCCCCAACCCCAGGGGCGAGCAGTACTTC. Amino acids: CASSPNPRGEQYF.

V gene TRBV19 combines with J gene TRBJ2-5, with no clear D. Germline V gene lookup returns CDR1 LNHDA and CDR2 SQIVND (reference sequence). V was trimmed by 3 bases and J by 3 bases, leaving 8 bases between them. The CDR3 totals 13 residues. CDR3 in DNA: TGTGCCAGTAGTATTGTGGCAGAAGAGACCCAGTACTTC. It encodes CASSIVAEETQYF. The complete variable domain, with remaining parts taken from reference TRBV19 and TRBJ2-5, reads DGGITQSPKYLFRKEGQNVTLSCEQNLNHDAMYWYRQDPGQGLRLIYYSQIVNDFQKGDIAEGYSVSREKKESFPLTVTSAQKNPTAFYLCASSIVAEETQYFGPGTRLLVL.

The chain uses TRBV5-1 and TRBJ1-2, with D maybe TRBD1 (6 bases). Per germline, CDR1 SGHRS and CDR2 YFSETQ. Trimming left V 2 bases short and J 1 base short, with 9 bases between. The CDR3 loop spans 14 amino acids. The DNA for the CDR3 is TGCGCCAGCAGCTTACAGGGCATTAACTATGGCTACACCTTC. Its translation is CASSLQGINYGYTF.

The chain joins TRBV4-2 to TRBJ1-5; D gene ambiguous. With 0 bases removed from V and 0 bases from J, the gap between germline ends came to 9 bases. This CDR3 spans 16 amino acids. The germline gives CDR1 LGHNA, CDR2 YNFKEQ. The CDR3 spells CASSQDRSYSNQPQHF. The CDR3 DNA is TGTGCCAGCAGCCAAGATCGGAGTTATAGCAATCAGCCCCAGCATTTT.